The subject of this entry is one T cell receptor beta chain. Its antigen is unknown. The source of the sample is a study of cytomegalovirus exposure and HLA in healthy donors. Turning to the study itself: Approximately 77 million unique TCRs from HLA-typed donors were held in an early release of data.

The PCR was carried out with 60 Vbeta primers and 13 Jbeta primers. Some clones are missing from TCRdb's copy, which holds only in-frame ones; the method was immunoSEQ multiplex PCR. The table records approximately 140,000 clones, about three quarters of them present only once. Study outcomes and limitations: An analysis that came later showed most CMV-associated TCR beta chains appearing HLA-restricted.

Sequenced: PBMCs. The clonotype originates from a man younger than 35 in good health and CMV-seronegative.

The CDR3 DNA reads as TGCGCCAGCAGCTTGAGGCCAGGGGAAAACTACGAGCAGTACTTC. Translating it yields CASSLRPGENYEQYF. This sequence joins TRBV5-1 and TRBJ2-7; D perhaps matches TRBD1 (6 bases). Germline values: CDR1 SGHRS, CDR2 YFSETQ. V was cut by 1 base and J by 3 bases, with 14 bases left in between. The CDR3 sequence is 15 residues long.